The 22 T cell receptor beta chains below come from one sample, sequenced in a study of naive and memory T cell subsets. The beta constant-region primer was an equimolar mix of two oligonucleotides covering TRBC1 and TRBC2. One entry per CDR3 protein, called by TCRdb with MiXCR from the UMI-ligation and nested PCR reads. The table records roughly 91,000 distinct CDR3 sequences, over 10% of them present only once. The specimen was central memory CD4+ T cells from blood. All receptors derive from a human donor in good health.

This clonotype has ten or more counts. The gene calls are TRBV5-4 and TRBJ2-2; no definite D call. Looked up from germline, CDR1 is SGHNT and CDR2 is YYREEE (reference sequence). With 4 bases removed from V and 6 bases from J, the gap between germline ends came to 13 bases. The CDR3 length is 14 residues. CDR3 sequence (DNA): TGTGCCAGCAGCCCCACTCGAAGTCCCGGGGAGCTGTTTTTT. Translating it yields CASSPTRSPGELFF.

The rearrangement joins TRBV5-1 to TRBJ2-7, with D perhaps matching TRBD1 (6 bases). The V and J ends lost 0 bases and 2 bases respectively, with 12 bases between them. This CDR3 comprises 15 residues. In germline, CDR1 is SGHRS, CDR2 YFSETQ. The CDR3 nucleotides are TGCGCCAGCAGCTTGGGAATTCGGGACACCTACGAGCAGTACTTC. Translation: CASSLGIRDTYEQYF.

This clonotype was counted at least ten times. This sequence joins TRBV9 and TRBJ2-2; 15 nucleotides agree with TRBD2. Germline V gene sequence: CDR1 SGDLS, CDR2 YYNGEE. The CDR3 length is 18 residues. V dropped 3 bases and J dropped 0; count of bases not matched to a gene: 3. CDR3 protein: CASSAGLAGGANTGELFF. The CDR3 bases are TGTGCCAGCAGCGCGGGACTAGCGGGGGGCGCGAACACCGGGGAGCTGTTTTTT.

The CDR3 sequence is CASSRDRLGTGELFF. The CDR3 DNA reads TGTGCCAGCAGCAGGGACCGTCTTGGCACCGGGGAGCTGTTTTTT. The chain employs TRBV7-3 and TRBJ2-2; the D gene could be TRBD1 or TRBD2 (5 bases each). Germline-derived CDR1 and CDR2 are SGHTA and FQGTGA. The ends were cut back, 5 bases at V and 4 bases at J, with 14 bases in the middle. This CDR3 contains 15 residues.

Only a few counts were recorded for this clonotype. The rearrangement links TRBV7-8 to TRBJ2-1, with D unresolved. V lost 2 bases and J 1 base, leaving 6 bases between the germline ends. Germline CDR1 is SGHVS and CDR2 is FQNEAQ. The CDR3 runs to 14 residues. CDR3: CASSLSGSYNEQFF. CDR3 nucleotide sequence: TGTGCCAGCAGCTTATCGGGTTCCTACAATGAGCAGTTCTTC.

This clonotype was detected many times. This rearrangement joins TRBV11-2 to TRBJ2-5; 13 nucleotides match TRBD2. The junction had 11 bases not matched to a gene; V was cut back by 5 bases and J by 2 bases. Germline CDR1 SGHAT, CDR2 FQNNGV. The CDR3 contains 18 residues. As DNA, the CDR3 is TGTGCCAGCAGCCTCAACCCGAGACTAGCGGGAGGACAAGAGACCCAGTACTTC. Protein product: CASSLNPRLAGGQETQYF. The full variable domain, completed using reference TRBV11-2 and TRBJ2-5, is EAGVAQSPRYKIIEKRQSVAFWCNPISGHATLYWYQQILGQGPKLLIQFQNNGVVDDSQLPKDRFSAERLKGVDSTLKIQPAKLEDSAVYLCASSLNPRLAGGQETQYFGPGTRLLVL.

This clonotype was counted many times. This chain uses TRBV7-7 with TRBJ2-5; TRBD2 aligns across 7 bases. From germline, CDR1 is SSHAT and CDR2 FNYEAQ (reference sequence). V lost 7 bases and J lost 2; bases outside the gene matches: 4. The CDR3 is 13 residues long. CDR3 nucleotide sequence: TGTGCCAGCACACCGGGACTACAAGAGACCCAGTACTTC. Encoded protein: CASTPGLQETQYF.

This clonotype has ten or more counts. The chain recombines TRBV28 with TRBJ2-1; maybe TRBD2 (6 bases). The CDR3 has 12 residues. The germline V gene encodes CDR1 MDHEN and CDR2 SYDVKM. V gave up 6 bases and J gave up 6 bases, with 9 bases separating them. The CDR3 region is CASRRLVNEQFF. As DNA, the CDR3 is TGTGCCAGCAGGAGACTAGTCAATGAGCAGTTCTTC.

The chain joins TRBV19 to TRBJ2-1; no definite D call. Germline loops: CDR1 LNHDA, CDR2 SQIVND (reference sequence). The CDR3 is 16 amino acids. Trimming removed 5 bases at V and 12 bases at J, with 26 bases between. CDR3 amino acids: CASSSRLLWPGLGQFF. CDR3 coding DNA: TGTGCCAGTAGTTCCCGCCTCTTGTGGCCAGGCCTTGGGCAGTTCTTC.

The V call is TRBV7-9, the J call TRBJ2-1, with 7 positions matching TRBD2. V gave up 8 bases and J gave up 7 bases; unmatched junction bases: 11. CDR3 length equals 14 residues. Germline V gene data show CDR1 as SEHNR and CDR2 as FQNEAQ (reference sequence). The CDR3 loop reads CASFPSGGGNEQFF. For the CDR3, the DNA is TGTGCCAGCTTCCCGTCCGGGGGAGGGAATGAGCAGTTCTTC.

This clonotype was seen a few times. J is TRBJ1-6 and V is TRBV29-1; 7 bases match TRBD1. CDR1 and CDR2 from the germline V gene are SQVTM and ANQGSEA. This CDR3 is 14 amino acids long. The ends lost 6 bases at V and 0 bases at J; junction bases unmatched: 2. The CDR3 DNA sequence: TGCAGCGTAAGGGACAGCTCCTATAATTCACCCCTCCACTTT. Amino acid sequence: CSVRDSSYNSPLHF.

Many counts were recorded for this clonotype. V is TRBV2 and J is TRBJ2-5, with 9 bases matching TRBD1. Trimming at V came to 5 bases and at J to 1 base, leaving 8 bases not matched to a gene. CDR3 length: 16 residues. CDR1 is SNHLY and CDR2 is FYNNEI in the germline V gene. As DNA, the CDR3 is TGTGCCAGCAGTTCAACCCTACAGGGGGCCCAAGAGACCCAGTACTTC. Its protein product is CASSSTLQGAQETQYF.

This clonotype has a handful of counts. The rearrangement joins TRBV7-9 to TRBJ2-3; 7 nucleotides line up with TRBD2. Germline loops: CDR1 SEHNR, CDR2 FQNEAQ (reference sequence). J lost 4 bases, V lost 6 bases, and 13 bases had no gene match. The CDR3 covers 16 residues. The CDR3 DNA follows: TGTGCCAGCAGACGAATGGCGGCGGGAGAGGCAGATACGCAGTATTTT. Residues: CASRRMAAGEADTQYF.

The chain carries TRBV15 and TRBJ2-5, with D possibly matching TRBD2 (5 bases). The CDR3 loop spans 14 amino acids. Germline V lookup: CDR1 LNHNV, CDR2 YYDKDF (reference sequence). V lost 6 bases and J 3 bases, leaving 14 bases between the germline ends. CDR3: CATSLPGSEETQYF. CDR3 in DNA: TGTGCCACCAGTTTACCGGGGTCAGAAGAGACCCAGTACTTC.

This clonotype was observed a handful of times. V and J are TRBV3-1 and TRBJ1-2; 12 positions agree with TRBD1. The V gene end was trimmed by 4 bases and the J gene end by 0 bases; junction bases not matched to a gene: 6. The CDR3 runs to 17 residues. Germline-derived CDR1 and CDR2 are LGHDT and YNNKEL (reference sequence). CDR3 nucleotides: TGTGCCAGCAGCCTTCCGGGACAGGGGGCGCCTAACTATGGCTACACCTTC. This gives the protein CASSLPGQGAPNYGYTF.

This clonotype was observed once. The chain recombines TRBV11-1 with TRBJ1-1; D is undetermined. With 3 bases removed from V and 5 bases from J, the gap between germline ends came to 13 bases. This CDR3 is built from 14 residues. The V gene's germline CDR1 is SGHAT and CDR2 FQDESV (reference sequence). CDR3 DNA sequence: TGTGCCAGCAGCTTTACAGCGAGTGGAACTGAAGCTTTCTTT. Translation: CASSFTASGTEAFF.

A few counts support this clonotype. The rearrangement joins TRBV7-2 to TRBJ2-1; TRBD1 aligns across 7 bases. V trimming: 5 bases; J trimming: 9 bases; junction bases outside the gene matches: 4. The CDR3 sequence is 12 residues long. Germline V gene data show CDR1 as SGHTA and CDR2 as FQGNSA. CDR3 region: CASSQGVGEQFF. As DNA, the CDR3 is TGTGCCAGCAGCCAGGGGGTCGGTGAGCAGTTCTTC.

There are a few counts of this clonotype. The rearrangement joins TRBV6-2 or TRBV6-3 to TRBJ2-3; 9 bases fit TRBD2. The CDR3 runs 17 residues. Trimming at V came to 0 bases and at J to 4 bases, leaving 8 bases not matched to a gene. CDR1 MNHEY and CDR2 SVGEGT come from the germline V gene. CDR3 loop: CASSYSMGGRAPDTQYF. For the CDR3, the DNA is TGTGCCAGCAGTTACTCGATGGGCGGGAGGGCCCCAGATACGCAGTATTTT.

The chain employs TRBV7-2 and TRBJ2-7; 8 nucleotides line up with TRBD1. In germline, CDR1 is SGHTA, CDR2 FQGNSA. Germline trimming cut 1 base from V and 9 bases from J; bases unmatched to any gene: 8. This CDR3 has 14 residues. The CDR3 sequence is CASSLDRDRSRQYF. The DNA for the CDR3 is TGTGCCAGCAGCTTAGACCGGGACAGGTCCAGGCAGTACTTC.

In this sample, this clonotype turned up many times. The chain is built from TRBV19 and TRBJ1-1; D might be TRBD1 (5 bases). The CDR3 runs 15 residues. Germline CDR1 reads LNHDA; CDR2 reads SQIVND (reference sequence). Trimming removed 4 bases at V and 4 bases at J, with 16 bases between. The CDR3 coding sequence is TGTGCCAGTAGTACCCTTCAGGGAGGAGGCACTGAAGCTTTCTTT. Encoded protein: CASSTLQGGGTEAFF.

V usage is TRBV20-1 and J usage is TRBJ2-7; 7 bases line up with TRBD2. Germline assignment: CDR1 DFQATT and CDR2 SNEGSKA (reference sequence). The CDR3 loop spans 14 amino acids. Germline trimming cut 3 bases from V and 2 bases from J; bases unmatched to any gene: 7. This chain's CDR3 is CSARLRDYPYEQYF. The CDR3 DNA reads as TGCAGTGCTAGGCTCCGGGACTACCCCTACGAGCAGTACTTC.

V gene TRBV29-1 combines with J gene TRBJ2-3, with 8 nucleotides matching TRBD1. The CDR3 contains 14 residues. V shed 6 bases and J 1 base; nucleotides not matched to a gene: 6. The germline V gene has CDR1 SQVTM and CDR2 ANQGSEA. In DNA, the CDR3 is TGCAGCGTCGACAACAGGGGGGGCACAGATACGCAGTATTTT. Translating gives CSVDNRGGTDTQYF.